This paragraph reports one TCR beta chain. The entry originates in a study of OX40 agonist ivuxolimab in advanced cancers. Turning to the study itself: Partial responses were achieved by three patients: one hepatocellular carcinoma, two cutaneous melanoma.

The assay was immunoSEQ multiplex PCR, and TCRdb's table has in-frame clones only and misses some. The sample carries tens of thousands of clones, 85% to 95% recorded once. Trimming left V 3 bases short and J 3 bases short, with 12 bases between. The CDR3 is 14 amino acids. The germline V gene has CDR1 MGHRA and CDR2 YSYEKL. The chain joins TRBV4-1 to TRBJ2-7, with D possibly matching TRBD2 (5 bases). This receptor was identified in an adult with an advanced solid tumor such as melanoma, head and neck, liver or kidney cancer. The sample in question was CD4+ or CD8+ T cells sorted from blood, obtained in a trial of the OX40 agonist ivuxolimab. Here the CDR3 DNA reads TGCGCCAGCAGCCAGGACTTAACCTTCTACGAGCAGTACTTC. Amino acids: CASSQDLTFYEQYF.